These 14 T cell receptor beta chains share one sample of origin, sequenced in a study of OX40 agonist ivuxolimab in advanced cancers. The protocol was immunoSEQ multiplex PCR, while the TCRdb copy is restricted to in-frame clones and leaves out a portion. The sample lists about 100,000 clones, around 90% occurring once. The sequencing here drew on CD4+ or CD8+ T cells sorted from blood, taken in a trial of the OX40 agonist ivuxolimab. The receptors here all came from an adult with an advanced solid tumor such as melanoma, head and neck, liver or kidney cancer.

V is TRBV7-3 and J is TRBJ2-1; 8 nucleotides agree with TRBD2. The CDR3 sequence is 15 residues long. Per germline, CDR1 SGHTA and CDR2 FQGTGA. Trimming removed 5 bases from V and 5 bases from J; junction bases left unmatched: 8. The chain's CDR3 is CASSRSGTEHNEQFF. The CDR3 nucleotides read TGTGCCAGCAGCCGTAGCGGGACCGAACACAATGAGCAGTTCTTC.

The chain carries TRBV30 and TRBJ2-3; D is tentatively TRBD1 or TRBD2 (5 bases each). This CDR3 is 10 amino acids long. CDR1 and CDR2 (germline): GTSNPN, SVGIG (reference sequence). The ends were cut back, 8 bases at V and 3 bases at J, with 6 bases in the middle. The CDR3 spells CAGGTDTQYF. CDR3 DNA sequence: TGTGCCGGGGGAACAGATACGCAGTATTTT.

Written as DNA, the CDR3 is TGTGCCAGCAGAACCCGTTCGAACACTGAAGCTTTCTTT. Its translation is CASRTRSNTEAFF. The chain couples TRBV6-5 to TRBJ1-1; D remains unclear. The CDR3 loop spans 13 amino acids. V was clipped by 6 bases and J by 1 base, with 9 bases between them. The V gene's germline CDR1 is MNHEY and CDR2 SVGAGI.

This clone came up once. The chain employs TRBV6-4 and TRBJ2-3; 7 bases map to TRBD2. The CDR3 is made up of 16 amino acids. Unmatched junction bases numbered 6, after V lost 2 bases and J lost 1 base. Germline V gene sequence: CDR1 MRHNA, CDR2 SNTAGT. The CDR3 DNA reads as TGTGCCAGCAGTGACACTGGGGGGGGAGGCACAGATACGCAGTATTTT. This encodes CASSDTGGGGTDTQYF.

This chain uses TRBV6-1 with TRBJ2-3, with TRBD2 matching over 13 bases. Per the germline V gene, CDR1 is MNHNS and CDR2 is SASEGT. V was pared by 5 bases and J by 4 bases, with 3 bases of the junction left unmatched. The CDR3 runs 15 residues. The CDR3 DNA follows: TGTGCCAGCAGTAGAGGACTAGCGGGAGCAGATACGCAGTATTTT. Protein sequence: CASSRGLAGADTQYF.

The count of this clone is one. V and J are TRBV7-2 and TRBJ2-3; 9 nucleotides line up with TRBD1. Germline V gene lookup returns CDR1 SGHTA and CDR2 FQGNSA. The V segment lost 2 bases and the J segment 2 bases; nucleotides outside the gene matches: 5. The CDR3 loop spans 16 amino acids. The CDR3 is CASSLRGQGNTDTQYF. In DNA form, the CDR3 reads TGTGCCAGCAGCTTACGGGGACAGGGAAACACAGATACGCAGTATTTT.

V and J are TRBV5-1 and TRBJ1-6; D is uncertain. This CDR3 spans 13 amino acids. Trimming took 4 bases from V and 8 from J, leaving 10 bases between them. In germline, CDR1 is SGHRS, CDR2 YFSETQ. CDR3 sequence (DNA): TGCGCCAGCAGCCTGGGCCAGGATTCACCCCTCCACTTT. Translated: CASSLGQDSPLHF.

This clone was seen more than once but under ten times. This sequence joins TRBV30 and TRBJ2-3, with D perhaps assigned TRBD1 or TRBD2 (5 bases each). V was shortened by 0 bases and J by 2 bases, with 12 bases between the two germline ends. Germline CDR1 reads GTSNPN; CDR2 reads SVGIG (reference sequence). This CDR3 has 15 amino acids. CDR3 DNA: TGTGCCTGGAGTGTCGGCCCCGGGGCCACAGATACGCAGTATTTT. Protein: CAWSVGPGATDTQYF.

The rearrangement uses TRBV23-1 and TRBJ1-2; D perhaps matches TRBD1 (5 bases). TRBV23-1 is treated as an ORF (open reading frame) with a function not yet certain. CDR3 size: 15 residues. V was pared by 3 bases and J by 0 bases, with 11 bases between. The CDR3: CASSHIQGPNYGYTF. CDR3 DNA sequence: TGCGCCAGCAGTCACATCCAGGGACCTAACTATGGCTACACCTTC.

The V call is TRBV9, the J call TRBJ2-5; the D is unclear. The germline CDR1 and CDR2 sequences are SGDLS and YYNGEE. V dropped 0 bases and J dropped 5 bases, with 14 bases sitting between them. The CDR3 has 15 residues. CDR3 protein: CASSVVEGNMETQYF. The CDR3 DNA reads as TGTGCCAGCAGCGTAGTCGAAGGGAATATGGAGACCCAGTACTTC.

The chain links TRBV4-3 to TRBJ2-1, with unresolved D. V dropped 6 bases and J dropped 0 bases, with 12 bases sitting between them. CDR3 size: 15 residues. Per germline, CDR1 LGHNA and CDR2 YSLEER. The CDR3 coding sequence is TGCGCCAGCAGGCTAACATCGACCTCCTACAATGAGCAGTTCTTC. It is translated as CASRLTSTSYNEQFF.

V and J are TRBV19 and TRBJ1-5, with a weak D call TRBD1 (6 bases). The germline V gene has CDR1 LNHDA and CDR2 SQIVND (reference sequence). This CDR3 is built from 15 residues. Trimming left V 10 bases short and J 6 bases short, with 22 bases between. CDR3 nucleotides: TGTGCCACTATGGGGACGGGGGGCGCGGCTCAGCCCCAGCATTTT. Its protein is CATMGTGGAAQPQHF.

The V and J genes are TRBV28 and TRBJ2-3; no definite D call. Trimming pared 4 bases from V and 3 bases from J, leaving 8 bases between. CDR1 is MDHEN and CDR2 is SYDVKM in the germline V gene. The CDR3 is made up of 13 amino acids. The CDR3 bases are TGTGCCAGCAGTTCCCCACTTACAGATACGCAGTATTTT. Encoded protein: CASSSPLTDTQYF.

V usage is TRBV2 and J usage is TRBJ2-7; TRBD1 or TRBD2 may be the D gene (5 bases each). V lost 2 bases to trimming and J lost 10 bases, with 30 bases between them. The CDR3 contains 18 residues. CDR1 and CDR2 from the germline V gene are SNHLY and FYNNEI. The CDR3 DNA is TGTGCCAGCAGTGAATCGCGCCCAGGGACGGGTGGTAGTTTCGAACAGTACTTC. As protein: CASSESRPGTGGSFEQYF.